This T cell receptor beta chain originates from a study of vaccination effects on CD4 cells after COVID-19. Before sequencing took place, the ViraFEST assay used viral peptide pools to expand antigen-specific CD4+ T cells. Culturing for around 10 days preceded CD4+ T cell isolation. The vaccine given was either BNT162b2 or mRNA-1273, in two doses. Cultures of around 2.2 million PBMC per well contained roughly 9.4 IU/ml IL-2 plus 10 ug/ml peptides. Turning to this clone: Its antigen is unidentified.

The germline V gene has CDR1 SEHNR and CDR2 FQNEAQ (reference sequence). The CDR3 is 12 amino acids. V lost 2 bases and J lost 15; bases outside the gene matches: 6. Some clones are missing from TCRdb's copy, which holds only in-frame ones; the method was immunoSEQ multiplex PCR. Of 70,000 to 85,000 clones listed, around 80% are singletons. V is TRBV7-9 and J is TRBJ2-1, with 8 bases fitting TRBD1. This specimen consisted of CD4+ T cells from PBMCs cultured with HCoV-229E spike peptides, obtained after COVID-19 vaccination. The TCR originated in a human donor who received a COVID-19 vaccine. CDR3 DNA sequence: TGTGCCAGCAGCTTACAGGGGGCTGTGCCGTTCTTC. Protein: CASSLQGAVPFF.